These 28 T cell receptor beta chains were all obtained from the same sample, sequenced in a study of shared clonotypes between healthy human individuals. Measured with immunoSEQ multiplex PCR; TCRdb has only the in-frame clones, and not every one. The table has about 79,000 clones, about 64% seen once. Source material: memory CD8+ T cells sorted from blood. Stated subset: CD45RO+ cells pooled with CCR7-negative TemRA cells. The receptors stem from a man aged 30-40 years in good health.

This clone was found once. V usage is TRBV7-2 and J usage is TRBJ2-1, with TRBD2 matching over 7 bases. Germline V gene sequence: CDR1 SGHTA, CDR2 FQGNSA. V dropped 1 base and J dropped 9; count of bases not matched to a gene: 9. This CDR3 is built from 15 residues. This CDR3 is CASSLVGRAGGEQFF. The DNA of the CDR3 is TGTGCCAGCAGCTTAGTAGGGAGGGCCGGGGGTGAGCAGTTCTTC.

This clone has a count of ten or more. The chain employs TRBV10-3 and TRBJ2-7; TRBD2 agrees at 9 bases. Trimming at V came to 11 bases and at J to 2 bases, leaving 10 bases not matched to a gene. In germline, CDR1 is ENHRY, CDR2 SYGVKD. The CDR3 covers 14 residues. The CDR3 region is CASPRSGRTYEQYF. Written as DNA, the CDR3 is TGTGCCTCCCCGCGGAGCGGGAGGACCTACGAGCAGTACTTC.

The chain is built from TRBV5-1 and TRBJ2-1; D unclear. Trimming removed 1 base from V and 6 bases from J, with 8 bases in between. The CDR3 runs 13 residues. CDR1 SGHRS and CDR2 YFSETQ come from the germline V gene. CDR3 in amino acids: CASSLSASNEQFF. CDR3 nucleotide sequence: TGCGCCAGCAGCTTGTCTGCTAGCAATGAGCAGTTCTTC.

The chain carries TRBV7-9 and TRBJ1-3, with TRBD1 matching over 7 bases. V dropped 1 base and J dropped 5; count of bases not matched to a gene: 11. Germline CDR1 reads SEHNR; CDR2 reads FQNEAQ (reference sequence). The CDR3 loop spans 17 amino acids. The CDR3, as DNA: TGTGCCAGCAGCTTAGACGGTCCCGGGACAGTTCGAAACACCATATATTTT. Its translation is CASSLDGPGTVRNTIYF.

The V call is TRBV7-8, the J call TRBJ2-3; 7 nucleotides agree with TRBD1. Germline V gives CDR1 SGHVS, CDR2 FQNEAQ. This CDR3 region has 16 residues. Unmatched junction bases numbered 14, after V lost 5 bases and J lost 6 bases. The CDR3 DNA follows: TGTGCCAGCAGCGGGGATACAGGGGCTCCCGGGGATACGCAGTATTTT. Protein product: CASSGDTGAPGDTQYF.

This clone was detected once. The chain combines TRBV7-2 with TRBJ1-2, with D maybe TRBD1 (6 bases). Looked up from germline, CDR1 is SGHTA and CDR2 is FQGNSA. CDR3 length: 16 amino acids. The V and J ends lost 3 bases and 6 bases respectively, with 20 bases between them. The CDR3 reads CASSFFLGGTRDGYTF. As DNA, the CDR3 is TGTGCCAGCAGCTTCTTTCTTGGGGGCACAAGGGATGGCTACACCTTC.

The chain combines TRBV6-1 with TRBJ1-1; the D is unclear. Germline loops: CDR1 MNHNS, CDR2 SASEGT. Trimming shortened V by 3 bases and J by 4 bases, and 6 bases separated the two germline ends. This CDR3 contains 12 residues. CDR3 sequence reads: CASSEEVTEAFF. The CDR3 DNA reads TGTGCCAGCAGTGAGGAAGTCACTGAAGCTTTCTTT.

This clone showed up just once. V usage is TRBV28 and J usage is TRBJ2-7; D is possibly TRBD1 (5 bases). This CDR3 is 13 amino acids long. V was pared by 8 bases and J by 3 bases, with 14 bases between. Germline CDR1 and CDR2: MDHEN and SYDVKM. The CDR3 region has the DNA TGTGCCAGCGTGACAGAGAACGGCTACGAGCAGTACTTC. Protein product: CASVTENGYEQYF. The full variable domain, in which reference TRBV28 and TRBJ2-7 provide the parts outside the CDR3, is DVKVTQSSRYLVKRTGEKVFLECVQDMDHENMFWYRQDPGLGLRLIYFSYDVKMKEKGDIPEGYSVSREKKERFSLILESASTNQTSMYLCASVTENGYEQYFGPGTRLTVT.

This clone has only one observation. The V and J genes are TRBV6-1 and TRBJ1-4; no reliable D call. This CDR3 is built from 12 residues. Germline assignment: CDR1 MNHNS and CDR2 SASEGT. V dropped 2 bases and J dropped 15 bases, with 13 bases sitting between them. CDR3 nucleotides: TGTGCCAGCAGTGAAAACGAGGCGGAAATGTTTTTT. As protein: CASSENEAEMFF.

The CDR3, as DNA: TGTGCCAGCAGCCCGCCTTCGGGGGAGCAGTACTTC. Translating it yields CASSPPSGEQYF. The gene calls are TRBV4-2 and TRBJ2-7, with D perhaps matching TRBD2 (5 bases). V dropped 4 bases and J dropped 7 bases, with 11 bases sitting between them. Germline V gene sequence: CDR1 LGHNA, CDR2 YNFKEQ. There are 12 residues in the CDR3.

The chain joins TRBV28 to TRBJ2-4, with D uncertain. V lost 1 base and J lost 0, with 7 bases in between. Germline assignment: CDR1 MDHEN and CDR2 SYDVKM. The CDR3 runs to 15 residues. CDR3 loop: CASSLLAEAKNIQYF. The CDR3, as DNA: TGTGCCAGCAGTTTATTGGCCGAAGCCAAAAACATTCAGTACTTC. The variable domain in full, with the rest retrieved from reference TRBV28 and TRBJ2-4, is DVKVTQSSRYLVKRTGEKVFLECVQDMDHENMFWYRQDPGLGLRLIYFSYDVKMKEKGDIPEGYSVSREKKERFSLILESASTNQTSMYLCASSLLAEAKNIQYFGAGTRLSVL.

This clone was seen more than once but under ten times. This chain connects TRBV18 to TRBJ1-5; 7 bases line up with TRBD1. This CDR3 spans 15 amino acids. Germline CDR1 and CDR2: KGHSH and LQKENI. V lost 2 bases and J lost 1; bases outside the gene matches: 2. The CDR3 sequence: CASSPGQASNQPQHF. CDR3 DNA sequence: TGTGCCAGCTCACCAGGACAGGCGAGCAATCAGCCCCAGCATTTT.

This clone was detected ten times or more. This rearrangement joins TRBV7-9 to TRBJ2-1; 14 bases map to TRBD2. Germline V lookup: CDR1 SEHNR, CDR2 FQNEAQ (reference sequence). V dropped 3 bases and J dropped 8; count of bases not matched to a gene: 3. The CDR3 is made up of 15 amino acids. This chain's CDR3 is CASSFPTSGRDEQFF. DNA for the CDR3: TGTGCCAGCAGCTTTCCGACTAGCGGGAGGGATGAGCAGTTCTTC.

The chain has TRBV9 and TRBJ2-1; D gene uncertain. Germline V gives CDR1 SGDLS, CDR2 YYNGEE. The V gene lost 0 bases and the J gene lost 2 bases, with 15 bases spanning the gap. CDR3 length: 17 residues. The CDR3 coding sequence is TGTGCCAGCAGCGTAGATGGCAACGGGTCGCCCTACAATGAGCAGTTCTTC. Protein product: CASSVDGNGSPYNEQFF.

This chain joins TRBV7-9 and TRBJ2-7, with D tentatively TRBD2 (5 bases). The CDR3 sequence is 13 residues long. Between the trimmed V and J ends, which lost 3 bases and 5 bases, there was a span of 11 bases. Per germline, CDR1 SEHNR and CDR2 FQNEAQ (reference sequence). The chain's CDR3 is CASSFPGFDEQYF. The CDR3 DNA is TGTGCCAGCAGCTTCCCGGGGTTTGACGAGCAGTACTTC. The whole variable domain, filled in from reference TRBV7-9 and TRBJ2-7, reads DTGVSQNPRHKITKRGQNVTFRCDPISEHNRLYWYRQTLGQGPEFLTYFQNEAQLEKSRLLSDRFSAERPKGSFSTLEIQRTEQGDSAMYLCASSFPGFDEQYFGPGTRLTVT.

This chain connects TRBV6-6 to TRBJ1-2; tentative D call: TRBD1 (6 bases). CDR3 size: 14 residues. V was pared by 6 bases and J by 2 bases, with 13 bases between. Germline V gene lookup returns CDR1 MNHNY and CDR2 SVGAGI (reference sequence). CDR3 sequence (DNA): TGTGCCAGCAGCCCCCGGACAGAAAACTATGGCTACACCTTC. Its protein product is CASSPRTENYGYTF.

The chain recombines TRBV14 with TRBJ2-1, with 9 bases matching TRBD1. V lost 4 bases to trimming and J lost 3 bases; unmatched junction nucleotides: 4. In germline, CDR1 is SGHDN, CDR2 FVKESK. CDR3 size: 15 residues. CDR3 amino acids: CASSLTGGNYNEQFF. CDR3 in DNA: TGTGCCAGCAGCCTCACAGGGGGCAACTACAATGAGCAGTTCTTC.

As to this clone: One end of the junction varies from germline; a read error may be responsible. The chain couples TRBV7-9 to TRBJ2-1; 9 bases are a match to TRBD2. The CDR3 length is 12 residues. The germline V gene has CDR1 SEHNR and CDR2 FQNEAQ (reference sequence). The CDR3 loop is CASSLGGRAWLF. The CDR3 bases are TGTGCCAGCAGCTTGGGCGGGAGGGCCTGGCTCTTC.

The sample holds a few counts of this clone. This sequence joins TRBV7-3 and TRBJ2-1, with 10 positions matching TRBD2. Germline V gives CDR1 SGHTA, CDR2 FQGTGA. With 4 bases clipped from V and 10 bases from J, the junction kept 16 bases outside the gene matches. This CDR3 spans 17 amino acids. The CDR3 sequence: CASSSTTSGNTSWEQFF. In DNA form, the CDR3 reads TGTGCCAGCAGCTCGACCACTAGCGGGAACACGTCGTGGGAGCAGTTCTTC.

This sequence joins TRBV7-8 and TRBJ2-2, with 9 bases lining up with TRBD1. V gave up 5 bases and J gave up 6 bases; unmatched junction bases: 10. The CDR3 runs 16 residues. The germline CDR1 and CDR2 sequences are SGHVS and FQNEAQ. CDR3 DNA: TGTGCCAGCAGCCGGACCGGGACAGGGAATCCCGGGGAGCTGTTTTTT. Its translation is CASSRTGTGNPGELFF.

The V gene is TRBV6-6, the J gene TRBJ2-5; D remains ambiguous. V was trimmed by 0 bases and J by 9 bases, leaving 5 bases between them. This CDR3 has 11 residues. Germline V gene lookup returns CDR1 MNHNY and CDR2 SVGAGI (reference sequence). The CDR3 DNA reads TGTGCCAGCAGTTACTCGATGGCCCAGTACTTC. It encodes CASSYSMAQYF.

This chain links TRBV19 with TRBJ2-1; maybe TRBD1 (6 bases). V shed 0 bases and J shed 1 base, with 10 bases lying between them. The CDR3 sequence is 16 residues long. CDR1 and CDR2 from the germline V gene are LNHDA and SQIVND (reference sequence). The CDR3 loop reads CASSIDGDMSYNEQFF. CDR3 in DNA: TGTGCCAGTAGTATAGACGGGGACATGTCCTACAATGAGCAGTTCTTC.

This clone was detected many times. The DNA of the CDR3 is TGCGCCAGCAGCCAGAGGACAGTTAGCAATCAGCCCCAGCATTTT. Protein: CASSQRTVSNQPQHF. The chain combines TRBV4-3 with TRBJ1-5; D might be TRBD1 (6 bases). Trimming stripped 3 bases from V and 0 bases from J, with 9 bases between. The CDR3 contains 15 residues. In germline, CDR1 is LGHNA, CDR2 YSLEER.

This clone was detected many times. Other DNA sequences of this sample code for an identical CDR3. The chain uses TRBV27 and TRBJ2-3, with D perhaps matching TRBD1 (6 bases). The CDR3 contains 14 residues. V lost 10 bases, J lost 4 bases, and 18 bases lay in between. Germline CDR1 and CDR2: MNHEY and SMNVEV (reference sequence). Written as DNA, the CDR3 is TGTGCCACCAGAACAGGGATCATCGCAGATACGCAGTATTTT. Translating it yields CATRTGIIADTQYF.

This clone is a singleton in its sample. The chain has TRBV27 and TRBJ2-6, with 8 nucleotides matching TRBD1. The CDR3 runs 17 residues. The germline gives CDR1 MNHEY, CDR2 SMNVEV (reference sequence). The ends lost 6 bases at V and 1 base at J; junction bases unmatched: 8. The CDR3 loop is CASSLAGGLSGANVLTF. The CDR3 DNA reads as TGTGCCAGCAGCTTGGCAGGGGGCTTGTCTGGGGCCAACGTCCTGACTTTC.

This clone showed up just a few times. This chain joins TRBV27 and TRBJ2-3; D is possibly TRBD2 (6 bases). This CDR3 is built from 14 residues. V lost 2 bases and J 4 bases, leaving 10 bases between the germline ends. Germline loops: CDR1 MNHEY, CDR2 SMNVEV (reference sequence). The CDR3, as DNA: TGTGCCAGCAGTTTACTCGGGAGCGCAGATACGCAGTATTTT. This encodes CASSLLGSADTQYF.

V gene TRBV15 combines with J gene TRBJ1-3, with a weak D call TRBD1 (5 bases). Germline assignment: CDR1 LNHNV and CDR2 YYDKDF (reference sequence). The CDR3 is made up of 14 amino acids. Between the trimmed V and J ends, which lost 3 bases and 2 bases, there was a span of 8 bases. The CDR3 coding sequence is TGTGCCACCAGCAGGAGACAGACTGGAAACACCATATATTTT. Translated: CATSRRQTGNTIYF.

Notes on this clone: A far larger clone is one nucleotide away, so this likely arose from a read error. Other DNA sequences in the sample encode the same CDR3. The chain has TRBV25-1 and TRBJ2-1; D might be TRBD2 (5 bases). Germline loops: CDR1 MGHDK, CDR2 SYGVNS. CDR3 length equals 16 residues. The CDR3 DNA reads TGTGCCAGTAGTGACTACCGGGGTCTGAAATCTAGTGAGCAGTTCTTC. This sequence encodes CASSDYRGLKSSEQFF.